These 6 T cell receptor beta chains were all obtained from the same sample, sequenced in a study of T cells in localized non-small cell lung cancer. Using immunoSEQ multiplex PCR, the repertoire was profiled, and TCRdb retains in-frame clones only, with some absent. The data contain about 30,000 clones, about 89% of them seen just once; the ten biggest clones take up around 10%. The source was peripheral blood, collected before any cancer treatment. These receptor sequences come from a woman between 35 and 70 years old with stage I lung adenocarcinoma.

The rearrangement joins TRBV6-1 to TRBJ2-1; perhaps TRBD1 as D (6 bases). The CDR3 is made up of 15 amino acids. The V end was cut by 4 bases, the J end by 5 bases, with 15 bases between. Per the germline V gene, CDR1 is MNHNS and CDR2 is SASEGT. In DNA, the CDR3 is TGTGCCAGCAGTGGCGAGGGACACTACAACAATGAGCAGTTCTTC. Protein: CASSGEGHYNNEQFF.

The V and J genes are TRBV7-9 and TRBJ2-7; 8 bases map to TRBD1. CDR1 is SEHNR and CDR2 is FQNEAQ in the germline V gene (reference sequence). This CDR3 spans 15 amino acids. The junction had 7 bases not matched to a gene; V was cut back by 1 base and J by 5 bases. The CDR3 bases are TGTGCCAGCAGCTTAGGAATCCAGGGGGCGGACGAGCAGTACTTC. Translated: CASSLGIQGADEQYF. Supplemented by reference TRBV7-9 and TRBJ2-7, the full variable domain reads DTGVSQNPRHKITKRGQNVTFRCDPISEHNRLYWYRQTLGQGPEFLTYFQNEAQLEKSRLLSDRFSAERPKGSFSTLEIQRTEQGDSAMYLCASSLGIQGADEQYFGPGTRLTVT.

The gene calls are TRBV4-1 and TRBJ2-1, with 10 bases that match TRBD2. The CDR3 runs to 15 residues. The germline CDR1 and CDR2 sequences are MGHRA and YSYEKL. J gave up 3 bases and V 3 bases, and 2 bases lay outside the gene matches. CDR3 nucleotides: TGCGCCAGCAGCCAGGTAGCGGGGGGCTACAATGAGCAGTTCTTC. As protein: CASSQVAGGYNEQFF.

This clone has only one observation. V gene TRBV5-1 combines with J gene TRBJ2-3, with D perhaps being TRBD1 or TRBD2 (6 bases each). CDR1 and CDR2 (germline): SGHRS, YFSETQ. The CDR3 runs 15 residues. The V end lost 1 base, the J end lost 1 base, and 10 bases lay between the germline ends. CDR3 bases: TGCGCCAGCAGCTTGAGGGGGGACGGCACAGATACGCAGTATTTT. Translating gives CASSLRGDGTDTQYF.

Only one count was recorded for this clone. J is TRBJ2-2 and V is TRBV6-5; no definite D call. Germline V CDR1 and CDR2: MNHEY, SVGAGI. The CDR3 spans 12 residues. Trimming stripped 0 bases from V and 7 bases from J, with 3 bases between. CDR3 region: CASSYSGGELFF. The CDR3 DNA follows: TGTGCCAGCAGTTACTCGGGCGGGGAGCTGTTTTTT.

V and J are TRBV7-9 and TRBJ1-4; a possible D gene is TRBD1 (6 bases). Germline assignment: CDR1 SEHNR and CDR2 FQNEAQ (reference sequence). The V end was cut by 5 bases, the J end by 6 bases, with 25 bases between. The CDR3 has 18 amino acids. Here the CDR3 reads CASSVGAEPQGWDEKLFF. The CDR3 coding sequence is TGTGCCAGCAGCGTAGGAGCTGAACCACAGGGTTGGGATGAAAAACTGTTTTTT.